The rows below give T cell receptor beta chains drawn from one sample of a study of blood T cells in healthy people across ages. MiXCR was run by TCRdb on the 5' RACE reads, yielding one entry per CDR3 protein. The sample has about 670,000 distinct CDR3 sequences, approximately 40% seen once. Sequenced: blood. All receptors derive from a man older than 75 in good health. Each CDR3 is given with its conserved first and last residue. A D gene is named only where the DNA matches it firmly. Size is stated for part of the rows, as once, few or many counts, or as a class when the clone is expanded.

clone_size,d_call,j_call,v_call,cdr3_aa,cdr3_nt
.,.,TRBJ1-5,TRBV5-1,CASSLALRGHQPQHF,TGCGCCAGCAGCTTGGCCTTAAGGGGTCATCAGCCCCAGCATTTT
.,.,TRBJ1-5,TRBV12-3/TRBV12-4,CASSSTLDIQPQHF,TGTGCCAGCAGTTCCACCCTGGACATCCAGCCCCAGCATTTT
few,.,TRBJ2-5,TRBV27,CASSPLITGLETQYF,TGTGCCAGCAGTCCTCTAATAACAGGTTTGGAGACCCAGTACTTC
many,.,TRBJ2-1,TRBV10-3,CAISETAVEQFF,TGTGCCATCAGTGAGACAGCAGTAGAGCAGTTCTTC
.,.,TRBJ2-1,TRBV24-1,CATSDVQLKNEQFF,TGTGCCACCAGTGATGTGCAGTTAAAAAATGAGCAGTTCTTC
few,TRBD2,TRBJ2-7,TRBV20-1,CSARPGGAYYEQYF,TGCAGTGCTCGACCGGGAGGAGCATACTACGAGCAGTACTTC
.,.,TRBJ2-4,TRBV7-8,CASSLAVAGAQNIQYF,TGTGCCAGCAGCTTAGCGGTCGCAGGGGCCCAAAACATTCAGTACTTC
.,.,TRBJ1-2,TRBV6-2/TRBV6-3,CASSPGNNYGYTF,TGTGCCAGCAGTCCCGGGAACAACTATGGCTACACCTTC
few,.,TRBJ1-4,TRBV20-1,CSARDTINEKLFF,TGCAGTGCTAGAGACACGATTAATGAAAAACTGTTTTTT
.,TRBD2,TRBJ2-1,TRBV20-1,CSARYAGGGTYNEQFF,TGCAGTGCTAGATATGCGGGAGGGGGGACCTACAATGAGCAGTTCTTC
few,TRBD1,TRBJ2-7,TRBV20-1,CSARVRGRDRGRYEQYF,TGCAGTGCTAGAGTAAGGGGTAGGGACAGGGGAAGGTACGAGCAGTACTTC
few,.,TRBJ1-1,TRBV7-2,CASSPQHRMNTEAFF,TGTGCCAGCAGCCCCCAGCACCGGATGAACACTGAAGCTTTCTTT
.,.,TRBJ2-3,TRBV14,CASSQDGGTSTDTQYF,TGTGCCAGCAGCCAAGACGGCGGGACTAGCACAGATACGCAGTATTTT
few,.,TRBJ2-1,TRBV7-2,CASRPGRGSYNEQFF,TGTGCCAGCAGACCTGGACGGGGCTCCTACAATGAGCAGTTCTTC
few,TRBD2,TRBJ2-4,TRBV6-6,CASSYSASGGKDIQYF,TGTGCCAGCAGTTACTCGGCTAGCGGAGGGAAAGACATTCAGTACTTC
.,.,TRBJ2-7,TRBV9,CASSPRQTAYEQYF,TGTGCCAGCAGCCCTCGACAGACCGCCTACGAGCAGTACTTC
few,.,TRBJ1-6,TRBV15,CATSRGLPNNSPLHF,TGTGCCACCAGCAGAGGCCTCCCTAATAATTCACCCCTCCACTTT
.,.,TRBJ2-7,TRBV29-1,CSVAGTQSSYNEQYF,TGCAGCGTGGCGGGGACCCAGAGCTCCTACAATGAGCAGTACTTC
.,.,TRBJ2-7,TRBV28,CASSLNIHYEQYF,TGTGCCAGCAGTCTCAACATCCACTACGAGCAGTACTTC
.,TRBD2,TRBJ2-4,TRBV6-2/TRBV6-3,CASSKLATTGSGNIQYF,TGTGCCAGCAGTAAACTAGCGACCACGGGGTCAGGAAACATTCAGTACTTC
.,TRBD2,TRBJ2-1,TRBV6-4,CASSLLAGYNEQFF,TGTGCCAGCAGTCTTTTAGCGGGATACAATGAGCAGTTCTTC
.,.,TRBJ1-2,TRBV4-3,CASSQVEGGGMDGYTF,TGCGCCAGCAGCCAAGTTGAGGGTGGAGGGATGGATGGCTACACCTTC
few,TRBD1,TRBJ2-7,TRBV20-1,CSARDEVRGTYEQYF,TGCAGTGCTAGAGATGAGGTCAGGGGGACCTACGAGCAGTACTTC
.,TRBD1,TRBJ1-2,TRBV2,CASRREQGSNYGYTF,TGTGCCAGCAGGAGGGAACAGGGGAGTAACTATGGCTACACCTTC
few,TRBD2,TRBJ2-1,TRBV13,CASSQGTSGFYSPYNEQFF,TGTGCCAGCAGTCAAGGGACTAGCGGGTTCTATTCGCCCTACAATGAGCAGTTCTTC
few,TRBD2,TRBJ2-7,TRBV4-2,CASSRLQTSGVYNEQYF,TGTGCCAGCAGCCGACTCCAGACTAGCGGAGTATACAATGAGCAGTACTTC
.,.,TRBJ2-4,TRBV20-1,CSARDVGTPQYF,TGCAGTGCTAGAGATGTAGGCACCCCGCAGTACTTC
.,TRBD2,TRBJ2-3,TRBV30,CAWRSGGASDTQYF,TGTGCCTGGAGGAGCGGGGGGGCCTCAGATACGCAGTATTTT
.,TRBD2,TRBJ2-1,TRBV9,CASSLEAGEDNEQFF,TGTGCCAGCAGCCTCGAAGCGGGAGAAGACAATGAGCAGTTCTTC
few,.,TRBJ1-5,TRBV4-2,CASSQVRGNQPQHF,TGTGCCAGCAGCCAAGTCAGGGGAAATCAGCCCCAGCATTTT
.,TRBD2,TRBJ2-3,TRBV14,CASGTSTTQYF,TGTGCCAGCGGGACTAGCACGACGCAGTATTTT
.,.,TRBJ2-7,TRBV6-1,CASNSPWGGTGRYHEQYF,TGTGCCAGCAACTCGCCTTGGGGGGGTACAGGGAGGTATCACGAGCAGTACTTC
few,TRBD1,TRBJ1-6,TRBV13,CASSSGQGHNSPLHF,TGTGCCAGCAGTTCTGGACAGGGGCATAATTCACCCCTCCACTTT
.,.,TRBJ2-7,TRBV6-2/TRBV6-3,CASSYSLGSSYEQYF,TGTGCCAGCAGTTACAGCCTAGGAAGCTCCTACGAGCAGTACTTC
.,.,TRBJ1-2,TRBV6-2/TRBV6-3,CASSYRTDSYTF,TGTGCCAGCAGTTACAGGACAGATAGCTACACCTTC
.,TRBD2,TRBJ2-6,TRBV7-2,CASSLVRLAGYGADVLTF,TGTGCCAGCAGCTTAGTTCGGCTAGCGGGATACGGGGCCGACGTCCTGACTTTC
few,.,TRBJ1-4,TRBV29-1,CSVVIEAGGEKLFF,TGCAGCGTTGTCATTGAAGCCGGGGGTGAAAAACTGTTTTTT
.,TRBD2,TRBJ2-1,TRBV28,CASSLAGARVGQFF,TGTGCCAGCAGTTTAGCGGGAGCGCGGGTGGGGCAGTTCTTC
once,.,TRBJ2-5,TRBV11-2,CASSYTGREETQYF,TGTGCCAGCAGCTATACAGGGCGGGAGGAGACCCAGTACTTC
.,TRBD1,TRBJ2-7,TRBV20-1,CSAPRQGVHEQYF,TGCAGTGCCCCGAGACAGGGGGTCCACGAGCAGTACTTC
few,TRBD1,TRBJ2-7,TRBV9,CASSASGGQGPEQYF,TGTGCCAGCAGCGCCTCAGGGGGCCAAGGTCCCGAGCAGTACTTC
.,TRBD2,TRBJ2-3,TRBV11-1,CASSLGKTSDGTDTQYF,TGTGCCAGCAGCTTAGGCAAGACTAGCGATGGCACAGATACGCAGTATTTT
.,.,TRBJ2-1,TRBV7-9,CASSLMFGPQETQFF,TGTGCCAGCAGCTTAATGTTTGGCCCCCAAGAGACCCAGTTCTTC
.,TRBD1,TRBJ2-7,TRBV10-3,CAISVLDRENEQYF,TGTGCCATCAGTGTATTGGACAGGGAAAACGAGCAGTACTTC
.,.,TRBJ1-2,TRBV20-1,CSGQSNYGHTF,TGCAGTGGGCAGTCTAACTATGGCCACACCTTC
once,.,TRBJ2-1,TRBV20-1,CSAKDPSREQFF,TGCAGTGCTAAGGACCCCTCAAGGGAGCAGTTCTTC
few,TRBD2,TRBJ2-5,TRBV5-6,CASSSGTSESKQYF,TGTGCCAGCAGCTCCGGGACTAGCGAGTCAAAGCAGTACTTC
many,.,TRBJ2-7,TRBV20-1,CSARLGGAAFYEQYF,TGCAGTGCTAGGCTCGGCGGGGCGGCATTCTACGAGCAGTACTTC
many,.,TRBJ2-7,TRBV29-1,CSVDYEQYF,TGCAGCGTCGACTACGAGCAGTACTTC
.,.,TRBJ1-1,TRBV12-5,CASGPVERNGGGDTEAFF,TGTGCTAGTGGTCCGGTCGAACGGAATGGGGGGGGGGACACTGAAGCTTTCTTT
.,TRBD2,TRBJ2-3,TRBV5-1,CASSGGILAGGTDTQYF,TGCGCCAGCAGCGGAGGGATACTAGCGGGAGGCACAGATACGCAGTATTTT
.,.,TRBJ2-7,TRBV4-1,CASSQDRAAKLEIPTLYNEQYF,TGCGCCAGCAGCCAAGATCGGGCCGCCAAATTGGAGATCCCCACCTTATACAATGAGCAGTACTTC
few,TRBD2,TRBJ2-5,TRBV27,CASSLGGRASVETQYF,TGTGCCAGCAGTTTAGGAGGGAGGGCCTCAGTGGAGACCCAGTACTTC
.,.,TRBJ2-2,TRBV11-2,CASSLGGDANTGELFF,TGTGCCAGCAGCTTAGGAGGGGATGCGAACACCGGGGAGCTGTTTTTT
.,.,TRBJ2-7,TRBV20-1,CSTKGLGYEQYF,TGCAGTACAAAAGGGTTGGGCTACGAGCAGTACTTC
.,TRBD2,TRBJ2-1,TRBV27,CASSLRSVLAGEPYSEQFF,TGTGCCAGCAGTTTACGCTCCGTTCTAGCGGGAGAACCCTACAGTGAGCAGTTCTTC
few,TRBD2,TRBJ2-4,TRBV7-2,CASSLVGGGAGNIQYF,TGTGCCAGCAGCTTAGTCGGCGGGGGGGCCGGGAACATTCAGTACTTC
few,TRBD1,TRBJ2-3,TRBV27,CASNLQGRVTDTQYF,TGTGCCAGCAACTTACAGGGGAGAGTGACTGATACGCAGTATTTT
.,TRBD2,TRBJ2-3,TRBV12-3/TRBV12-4,CASKPLRGATDTQYF,TGTGCCAGCAAACCCCTGCGGGGGGCCACAGATACGCAGTATTTT